This T cell receptor beta chain was sequenced during a study of T cells in Graves' hyperthyroidism and ophthalmopathy (dated by TCRdb to about 2019). With respect to the entire study: Peripheral blood was collected at initial diagnosis, before any treatment. In addition, the study compared T-cell repertoires in thyroid tissue and in blood from roughly 6 Graves' hyperthyroidism patients. TCR Vbeta CDR3 sequencing of around 130 peripheral blood samples (approximately 44 ophthalmopathy, 70 to 85 hyperthyroidism and 17 progressor patients) is reported in the paper. Following sampling, methimazole starting at 30 mg daily was given to hyperthyroidism patients, and high-dose intravenous methylprednisolone was given to ophthalmopathy patients. For training and testing, the roughly 97 patients in the discovery cohort were randomly divided in a 7:3 ratio. To identify distinguishing TCR V-J signatures, a discovery cohort of some 100 patients was used, comprising 43 with Graves' ophthalmopathy and some 57 with stable Graves' hyperthyroidism. Prospective prediction of ophthalmopathy was tested in an independent validation cohort of 18 hyperthyroidism patients and some 17 patients who later progressed to ophthalmopathy.

The CDR3 sequence holds 13 residues, the cysteine and phenylalanine included. The entry retains the CDR3 DNA only, 39 bases that are in frame from base 1. The germline V gene encodes CDR1 SQVTM and CDR2 ANQGSEA. V loses 6 bases of germline sequence and J loses 5 bases, and the interval between the two ends is 17 bases. This clonotype was found many times. Its antigen remains unidentified. No base qualities exist here, and no much larger clone lies one base off it. TCR beta CDR3 regions were amplified from RNA transcripts. The TCR CDR3 was subjected to a first round of RT-PCR using the HTBI primer set and the Qiagen OneStep RT-PCR kit. A second multiplex PCR round built the libraries, followed by size selection and purification. Sequencing of the libraries was done on an Illumina HiSeq2000 using paired-end 100 bp reads. The original pipeline was this. SOAPnuke was used to process the raw data, throwing out any read that contained adapters or uncalled bases, had a mean Phred below 15, or lacked an exact constant-primer or identifier match. COPE v1.2.5 was used to merge high-quality paired reads, and clonotypes were defined as unique nucleotide sequences. Clonotypes were aligned to IMGT TRBV, TRBD and TRBJ reference segments using MiTCR v1.1. Only V-J combinations with frequency above 0.0001, covering 99% to 99.2% of repertoires, were analysed. A TCS score was defined as the ratio between F50 (clonal expansion) and ExV (chaos), using BLOSUM62-based TCRdist between CDR3 peptides within each V-J. Welch's t-statistics and random forest reduced roughly 530 V-J features to 10 to 15, which were used in a naive Bayes classifier (R e1071). The Morisita-Horn index was used to measure how similar the thyroid and blood repertoires were. The public reads were run again by TCRdb, first through fastp at Q25 and then through MiXCR, and only productive beta chains were kept. Every entry covers one CDR3 protein and lists the most common genes and DNA from its rows. TCRdb's processing, not the authors' own work, is the source of the V and J calls. Present in this sample are about 840,000 distinct CDR3 sequences, roughly 40% of which were seen just once. Clones ranked in the top ten supply about 8.9% of the sample.

The paper as a whole reports these results and caveats: A model built on a 13 V-J signature distinguished ophthalmopathy from stable hyperthyroidism, reaching around 88% sensitivity and around 81% specificity in cross-validation and 80%/75% in testing. In validation, the model predicted progression to ophthalmopathy with approximately 71% sensitivity and roughly 75% specificity, a median of about 6 months before onset. Most expanded thyroid clonotypes (frequency above 0.001) were also found in blood, which suggests that blood repertoires may mirror thyroid immune responses. Sample size was not statistically predetermined, and blinding of investigators to group allocation was not performed.

A patient counted as having stable Graves' hyperthyroidism if no progression to ophthalmopathy occurred over 18 months of follow-up. Hyperthyroidism patients were aged 18 to 65 years and newly diagnosed, with disease duration of less than 2 months. Exclusion was applied to patients with uncontrolled infections, other autoimmune diseases, pregnancy or lactation. Diagnoses relied on clinical symptoms, serum thyroxine and TRAb, thyroid ultrasound and orbital computed tomography. Ficoll-Paque density gradient centrifugation was used to isolate PBMCs from around 10 ml of fresh peripheral blood. Total RNA was extracted with Trizol reagent, and quality was checked on an Agilent 2100 Bioanalyzer.

Recombination joined TRBV29-1 with TRBJ2-7; the D gene is perhaps TRBD1, from 5 matching bases. The clonotype originates from a man between 18 and 29 years old with Graves' hyperthyroidism. Sequences were obtained from blood. In nucleotides, the sequence is TGCAGCGTCTCAGGGCAGGGCACCGACGAGCAGTACTTC. Translated, this gives CSVSGQGTDEQYF.